These 6 T cell receptor beta chains originate from one sample sequenced in a study of T-cell memory formation after mild COVID-19. TCRdb analysed the 5' RACE reads with MiXCR anew, one entry per CDR3 protein. The sample contains hundreds of thousands of distinct CDR3 sequences, 25% to 30% of which appear only once. Sequencing was carried out using PBMCs or a T cell subset sorted from them (not recorded which). These receptors were taken from an adult woman who had mild COVID-19 (a few samples of this study predate the infection). Cell type and time point are not known.

The chain recombines TRBV6-5 with TRBJ2-1, with 7 bases fitting TRBD1. The junction had 8 bases not matched to a gene; V was cut back by 5 bases and J by 7 bases. Germline assignment: CDR1 MNHEY and CDR2 SVGAGI. CDR3 length: 14 residues. In nucleotides, the CDR3 is TGTGCCAGCAGTCACGACAGGGTAGTGAATGAGCAGTTCTTC. This sequence encodes CASSHDRVVNEQFF.

In this sample, this clonotype turned up a few times. The gene calls are TRBV5-1 and TRBJ1-1; D uncertain. Deletions cut 4 bases from V and 0 bases from J, with 19 bases between. Germline-derived CDR1 and CDR2 are SGHRS and YFSETQ. This CDR3 is 17 amino acids long. CDR3 in DNA: TGCGCCAGCAGCCCCGAAGGTGCTACCCATTTGAACACTGAAGCTTTCTTT. This gives the protein CASSPEGATHLNTEAFF.

This clonotype was observed once. The V call is TRBV19, the J call TRBJ1-2; D not resolved. Germline CDR1 is LNHDA and CDR2 is SQIVND (reference sequence). The CDR3 has 13 residues. In DNA, the CDR3 is TGTGCGGCTCGCGACATAGCCCGCTATGGCTACACCTTC. Its translation is CAARDIARYGYTF.

V is TRBV7-8 and J is TRBJ2-7; weak D call: TRBD2 (5 bases). Trimming left V 8 bases short and J 3 bases short, with 17 bases between. The length of the CDR3 is 14 residues. CDR1 SGHVS and CDR2 FQNEAQ come from the germline V gene. The CDR3 spells CASGSGLGLYEQYF. The CDR3 nucleotides read TGTGCCAGCGGATCGGGGTTAGGGCTCTACGAGCAGTACTTC.

J is TRBJ2-3 and V is TRBV5-4; D is tentatively TRBD1 or TRBD2 (5 bases each). In germline, CDR1 is SGHNT, CDR2 YYREEE (reference sequence). The length of the CDR3 is 16 residues. Trimming pared 0 bases from V and 2 bases from J, leaving 13 bases between. The CDR3 DNA reads TGTGCCAGCAGCTTGGCTGGGGGAACCGACACAGATACGCAGTATTTT. It specifies CASSLAGGTDTDTQYF.

The genes are TRBV15 and TRBJ2-5, with D possibly called TRBD1 or TRBD2 (6 bases each). The ends were cut back, 1 base at V and 2 bases at J, with 14 bases in the middle. Germline V gene sequence: CDR1 LNHNV, CDR2 YYDKDF (reference sequence). This CDR3 comprises 16 residues. In DNA form, the CDR3 reads TGTGCCACCAGCAGAGGGGGGCGGGGAGCTCAAGAGACCCAGTACTTC. It yields the protein CATSRGGRGAQETQYF.